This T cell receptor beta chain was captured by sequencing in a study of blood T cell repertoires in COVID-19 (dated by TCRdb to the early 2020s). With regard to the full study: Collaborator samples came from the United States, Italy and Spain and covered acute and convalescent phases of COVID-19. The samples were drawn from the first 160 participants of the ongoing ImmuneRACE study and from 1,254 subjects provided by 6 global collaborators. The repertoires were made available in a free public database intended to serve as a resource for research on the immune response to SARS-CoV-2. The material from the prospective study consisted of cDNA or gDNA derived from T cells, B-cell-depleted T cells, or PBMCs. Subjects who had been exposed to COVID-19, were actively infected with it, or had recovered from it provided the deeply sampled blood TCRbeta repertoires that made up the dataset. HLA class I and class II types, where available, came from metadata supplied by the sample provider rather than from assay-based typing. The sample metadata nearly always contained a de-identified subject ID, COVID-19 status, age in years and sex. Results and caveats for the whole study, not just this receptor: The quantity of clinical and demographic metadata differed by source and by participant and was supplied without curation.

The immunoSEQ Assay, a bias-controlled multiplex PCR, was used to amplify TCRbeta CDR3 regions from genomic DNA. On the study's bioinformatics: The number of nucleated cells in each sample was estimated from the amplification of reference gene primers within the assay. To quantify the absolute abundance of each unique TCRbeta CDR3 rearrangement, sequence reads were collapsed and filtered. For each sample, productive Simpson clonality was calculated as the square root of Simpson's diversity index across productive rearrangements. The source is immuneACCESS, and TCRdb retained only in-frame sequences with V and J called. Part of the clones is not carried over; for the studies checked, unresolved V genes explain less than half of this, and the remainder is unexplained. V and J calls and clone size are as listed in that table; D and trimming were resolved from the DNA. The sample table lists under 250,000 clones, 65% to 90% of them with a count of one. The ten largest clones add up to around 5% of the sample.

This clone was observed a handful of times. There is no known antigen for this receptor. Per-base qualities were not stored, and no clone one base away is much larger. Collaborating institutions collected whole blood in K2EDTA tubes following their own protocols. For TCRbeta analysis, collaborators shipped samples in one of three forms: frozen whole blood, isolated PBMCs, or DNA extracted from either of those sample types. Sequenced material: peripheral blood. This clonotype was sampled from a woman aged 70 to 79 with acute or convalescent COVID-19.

At the DNA level, the sequence is TGTGCCAGTAGTATTGGGCGCGCCGAAGAGACCCAGTACTTC. Its translation reads: CASSIGRAEETQYF. The sequence joins TRBV19 to TRBJ2-5, with no confident D gene call. V was cut back by 3 bases and J by 3 bases, leaving a gap of 11 bases between them. Sequences LNHDA (CDR1) and SQIVND (CDR2) are obtained from the germline V gene (reference sequence). From its cysteine to its phenylalanine, the CDR3 spans 14 amino acids. The retained sequence is limited to the CDR3, 42 bases, with the frame set at the first base.